These T cell receptor beta chains were read from a single sample in a study of Graves' ophthalmopathy and Graves' hyperthyroidism. MiXCR, applied by TCRdb to the multiplex PCR reads, yields one record per CDR3 protein. Found here are 150,000 to 200,000 distinct CDR3 sequences, 30% to 45% of them singletons; the top ten hold roughly 5.2%. Sequencing input: peripheral blood. The receptor source for this set is a woman in her forties with Graves' ophthalmopathy. Both conserved end residues are part of each CDR3. Each record gives: V gene, CDR3 protein.

v_call: TRBV24-1; cdr3_aa: CATSEGQGEDTEAFF
v_call: TRBV12-3/TRBV12-4; cdr3_aa: CASSFPSTGENYGYTF
v_call: TRBV5-1; cdr3_aa: CASSLAASSSYNSPLHF
v_call: TRBV5-1; cdr3_aa: CASSWTELAGTETQYF
v_call: TRBV5-6; cdr3_aa: CARGRAPSCNIVGTGDGYTF
v_call: TRBV11-2; cdr3_aa: CASSRMLKGTSEETQYF
v_call: TRBV28; cdr3_aa: CASSPPANHPQHF
v_call: TRBV10-3; cdr3_aa: CAISESPQGAPGGYTF
v_call: TRBV19; cdr3_aa: CASSIDSGRYTEAFF
v_call: TRBV6-1; cdr3_aa: CASSDGTANTEAFF
v_call: TRBV28; cdr3_aa: CASSRGQGARHGYTF
v_call: TRBV5-8; cdr3_aa: CASSYGEGYGYTF
v_call: TRBV6-1; cdr3_aa: CASSGGQGESPLHF
v_call: TRBV20-1; cdr3_aa: CSAGAGTNHEQYF
v_call: TRBV12-3/TRBV12-4; cdr3_aa: CASSTPSGSPYEQYF
v_call: TRBV12-3/TRBV12-4; cdr3_aa: CASSLWGATNYGYTF
v_call: TRBV3-1; cdr3_aa: CASSHLGRQAYGYTF
v_call: TRBV29-1; cdr3_aa: CSVEQVAGESVGTQYF
v_call: TRBV6-2/TRBV6-3; cdr3_aa: CASSWTSGRARGELFF
v_call: TRBV3-1; cdr3_aa: CASSPDRLTSEAFF
v_call: TRBV19; cdr3_aa: CASSSRTGSADQPQHF
v_call: TRBV11-2; cdr3_aa: CASSFGKGTQYF
v_call: TRBV20-1; cdr3_aa: CSAPLGGRNPNF
v_call: TRBV13; cdr3_aa: CASSLALQETQYF
v_call: TRBV29-1; cdr3_aa: CSVVRDGPYEQYF
v_call: TRBV2; cdr3_aa: CASKGGQGGIGELFF
v_call: TRBV6-2/TRBV6-3; cdr3_aa: CASAVPRGQGFPPPRETQYF
v_call: TRBV12-3/TRBV12-4; cdr3_aa: CASSLDEGTEAFF
v_call: TRBV7-2; cdr3_aa: CASSPRTGGYTEAFF
v_call: TRBV25-1; cdr3_aa: CASSEPGREETQYF
v_call: TRBV19; cdr3_aa: CASRSGIYSNQPQHF
v_call: TRBV27; cdr3_aa: CASRDATSYEQYF
v_call: TRBV2; cdr3_aa: CASSEALVRYGYTF
v_call: TRBV6-1; cdr3_aa: CASTDREMNTEAFF
v_call: TRBV19; cdr3_aa: CASSPKDRGHGTQYF
v_call: TRBV6-4; cdr3_aa: CASRNPQENYGYSF
v_call: TRBV6-2/TRBV6-3; cdr3_aa: CASSNGNPRVLNQPQHF